This T cell receptor beta chain was profiled in a study of blood T cell repertoires in COVID-19. About the research overall: Sources were T cells, B-cell-depleted T cells, or PBMCs; the material itself was cDNA or gDNA.

The CDR3 spans 13 residues. V shed 7 bases, J shed 2 bases, and the junction held 2 bases outside the gene matches. Germline V gene lookup returns CDR1 KGHDR and CDR2 SFDVKD. Original methodology: By means of reference gene primer amplification, nucleated cell counts were estimated. Repertoires were generated with immunoSEQ multiplex PCR, while TCRdb's copy carries only in-frame clones and drops some. V, J and clone size are those of that table, while D and trimming were read from the DNA. The sample consists of hundreds of thousands of clones, 88% of them appearing once. Source material: PBMCs or T cells enriched from blood (not recorded which). The gene calls are TRBV24-1 and TRBJ2-3; 7 nucleotides agree with TRBD2. This TCR was sampled from a woman aged 50 to 65 who had recovered from COVID-19. The DNA of the CDR3 is TGTGCCACCAGGGGGGGGTACACAGATACGCAGTATTTT. It specifies CATRGGYTDTQYF.